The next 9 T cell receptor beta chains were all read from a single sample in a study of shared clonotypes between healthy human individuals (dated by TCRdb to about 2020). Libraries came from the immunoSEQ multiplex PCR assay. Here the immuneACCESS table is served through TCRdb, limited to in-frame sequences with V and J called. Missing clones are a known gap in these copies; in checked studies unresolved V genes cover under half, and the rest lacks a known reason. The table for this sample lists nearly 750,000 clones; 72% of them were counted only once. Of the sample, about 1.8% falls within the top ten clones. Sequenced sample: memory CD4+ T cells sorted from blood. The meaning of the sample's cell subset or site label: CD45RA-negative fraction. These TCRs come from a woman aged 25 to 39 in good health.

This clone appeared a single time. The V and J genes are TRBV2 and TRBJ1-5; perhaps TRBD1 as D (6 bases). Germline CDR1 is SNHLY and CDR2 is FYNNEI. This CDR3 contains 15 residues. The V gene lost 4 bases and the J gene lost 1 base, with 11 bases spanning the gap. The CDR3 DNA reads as TGTGCCAGCAGTGGGGGGGGCTTGAGCAATCAGCCCCAGCATTTT. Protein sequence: CASSGGGLSNQPQHF.

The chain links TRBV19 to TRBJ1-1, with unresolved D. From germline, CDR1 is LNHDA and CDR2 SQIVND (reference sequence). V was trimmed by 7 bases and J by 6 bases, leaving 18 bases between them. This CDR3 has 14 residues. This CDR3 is CASTQRRGRAEAFF. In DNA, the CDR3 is TGTGCCAGTACCCAAAGGCGGGGTAGGGCTGAAGCTTTCTTT.

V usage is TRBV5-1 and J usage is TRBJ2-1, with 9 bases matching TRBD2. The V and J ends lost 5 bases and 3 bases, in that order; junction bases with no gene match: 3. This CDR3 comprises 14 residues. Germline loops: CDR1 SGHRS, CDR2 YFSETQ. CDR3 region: CASRRLADYNEQFF. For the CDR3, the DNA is TGCGCCAGCAGACGACTAGCGGACTACAATGAGCAGTTCTTC.

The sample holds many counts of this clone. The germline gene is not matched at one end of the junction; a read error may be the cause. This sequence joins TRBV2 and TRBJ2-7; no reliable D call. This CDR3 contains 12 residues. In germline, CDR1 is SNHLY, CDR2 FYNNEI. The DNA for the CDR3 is TGTGCCAGCAGTGAAGAGTTTTCTACAACGGACTTC. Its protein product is CASSEEFSTTDF.

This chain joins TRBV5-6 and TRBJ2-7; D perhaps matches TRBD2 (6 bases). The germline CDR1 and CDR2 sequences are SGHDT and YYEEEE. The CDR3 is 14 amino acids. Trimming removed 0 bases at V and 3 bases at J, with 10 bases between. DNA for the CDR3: TGTGCCAGCAGCTTGGGCGACGGGGGCTACGAGCAGTACTTC. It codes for CASSLGDGGYEQYF. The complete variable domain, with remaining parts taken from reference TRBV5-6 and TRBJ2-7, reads DAGVTQSPTHLIKTRGQQVTLRCSPKSGHDTVSWYQQALGQGPQFIFQYYEEEERQRGNFPDRFSGHQFPNYSSELNVNALLLGDSALYLCASSLGDGGYEQYFGPGTRLTVT.

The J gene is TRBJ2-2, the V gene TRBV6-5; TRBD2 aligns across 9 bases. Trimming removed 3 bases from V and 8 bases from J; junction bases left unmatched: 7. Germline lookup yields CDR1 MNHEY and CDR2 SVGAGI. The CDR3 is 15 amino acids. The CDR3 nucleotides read TGTGCCAGCAGTTATCAGTCTAGCGGGAAAGGGGAGCTGTTTTTT. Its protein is CASSYQSSGKGELFF.

The CDR3 nucleotides read TGTGCCACCTCACTGACAGAATCCTCCTACGAGCAGTACTTC. Protein sequence: CATSLTESSYEQYF. This sequence joins TRBV11-2 and TRBJ2-7, with D possibly being TRBD1 (5 bases). This CDR3 comprises 14 residues. The V gene's germline CDR1 is SGHAT and CDR2 FQNNGV. V was shortened by 10 bases and J by 0 bases, with 16 bases between the two germline ends.

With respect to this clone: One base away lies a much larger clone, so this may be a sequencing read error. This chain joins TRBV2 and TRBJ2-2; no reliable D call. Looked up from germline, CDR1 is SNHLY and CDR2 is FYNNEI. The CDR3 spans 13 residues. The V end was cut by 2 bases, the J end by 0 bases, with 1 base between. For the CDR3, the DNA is TGTGCCAGCAGTGAATCGAACACCGGGGAGCTGTTTTTT. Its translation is CASSESNTGELFF.

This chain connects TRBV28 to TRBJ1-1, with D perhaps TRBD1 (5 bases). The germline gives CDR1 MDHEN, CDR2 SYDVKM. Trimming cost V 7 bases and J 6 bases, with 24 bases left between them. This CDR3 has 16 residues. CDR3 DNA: TGTGCCAGCATCACTGCTGGGGCAGGACACGAATCTGAAGCTTTCTTT. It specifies CASITAGAGHESEAFF.